Each of the 19 T cell receptor beta chains below was sequenced from the same sample in a study of cytomegalovirus exposure and HLA in healthy donors. Sequencing was performed with immunoSEQ multiplex PCR; in TCRdb, only in-frame clones are kept and a portion is missing. Found here are some 110,000 clones, around 88% of them singletons; the top ten hold about 1.8%. The sequencing input was PBMCs. The receptors were gathered from a man between 18 and 29 years old in good health and CMV-seronegative.

The chain carries TRBV18 and TRBJ1-3; 7 bases map to TRBD1. The V gene's germline CDR1 is KGHSH and CDR2 LQKENI. This CDR3 is built from 16 residues. The trim removed 2 bases at V and 0 bases at J, leaving 4 bases unmatched. This CDR3 is CASSPTTGISGNTIYF. DNA for the CDR3: TGTGCCAGCTCACCAACGACAGGGATCTCTGGAAACACCATATATTTT.

The chain has TRBV18 and TRBJ2-5; 11 nucleotides match TRBD1. J lost 4 bases, V lost 0 bases, and 1 base had no gene match. The CDR3 contains 15 residues. Germline V gene data show CDR1 as KGHSH and CDR2 as LQKENI. Written as DNA, the CDR3 is TGTGCCAGCTCACCACCGGGACAGGGGGGAGAGACCCAGTACTTC. It specifies CASSPPGQGGETQYF.

The chain links TRBV11-3 to TRBJ1-1; 9 positions agree with TRBD1. Per germline, CDR1 SGHNT and CDR2 YENEEA. Germline trimming cut 2 bases from V and 3 bases from J; bases unmatched to any gene: 19. CDR3 length: 20 residues. The DNA for the CDR3 is TGTGCCAGCAGCTTATCCATTTTACTACCGGGAACAGGGGGCCACACTGAAGCTTTCTTT. Translating gives CASSLSILLPGTGGHTEAFF.

The CDR3 reads CASSLGESNYGYTF. For the CDR3, the DNA is TGTGCCAGCAGCTTAGGTGAGAGCAACTATGGCTACACCTTC. This rearrangement joins TRBV7-9 to TRBJ1-2; D remains unclear. Germline V gene lookup returns CDR1 SEHNR and CDR2 FQNEAQ (reference sequence). The germline V and J ends were trimmed by 1 base and 2 bases, with 8 bases remaining between them. The CDR3 covers 14 residues.

This chain connects TRBV7-2 to TRBJ1-4; D is unclear. Germline CDR1 and CDR2: SGHTA and FQGNSA. The CDR3 consists of 15 residues. The V end lost 2 bases, the J end lost 8 bases, and 15 bases lay between the germline ends. The CDR3 here is CASSLTDAGWEKLFF. CDR3 in DNA: TGTGCCAGCAGCTTAACCGACGCGGGTTGGGAAAAACTGTTTTTT.

J is TRBJ2-3 and V is TRBV2; 9 bases are shared with TRBD2. Looked up from germline, CDR1 is SNHLY and CDR2 is FYNNEI. The CDR3 contains 13 residues. The V and J ends lost 8 bases and 4 bases, in that order; junction bases with no gene match: 4. This chain's CDR3 is CASGTSISDTQYF. In nucleotides, the CDR3 is TGTGCCAGCGGGACTAGCATTTCAGATACGCAGTATTTT.

The CDR3 loop is CATKDRGRDNQPQHF. CDR3 DNA: TGCGCCACCAAAGACAGGGGGCGAGACAATCAGCCCCAGCATTTT. J is TRBJ1-5 and V is TRBV10-2, with 10 bases that match TRBD1. The ends lost 10 bases at V and 3 bases at J; junction bases unmatched: 9. The length of the CDR3 is 15 residues. Germline loops: CDR1 WSHSY, CDR2 SAAADI.

The chain's CDR3 is CASSSQWIADNTGELFF. The CDR3 DNA reads as TGCGCCAGCAGCTCCCAGTGGATAGCGGATAACACCGGGGAGCTGTTTTTT. The rearrangement links TRBV5-1 to TRBJ2-2, with D maybe TRBD2 (6 bases). Germline-derived CDR1 and CDR2 are SGHRS and YFSETQ. There are 17 residues in the CDR3. Trimming pared 3 bases from V and 2 bases from J, leaving 17 bases between.

The chain links TRBV7-2 to TRBJ2-7; D remains unclear. Trimming stripped 5 bases from V and 0 bases from J, with 11 bases between. The CDR3 totals 14 residues. Germline V gene lookup returns CDR1 SGHTA and CDR2 FQGNSA. The CDR3 DNA reads TGTGCCAGCAGCACAGTGGCAATCTCCTACGAGCAGTACTTC. Its protein product is CASSTVAISYEQYF.

V and J are TRBV7-9 and TRBJ2-7; no firm D call. V was clipped by 7 bases and J by 3 bases, with 13 bases between them. The CDR3 is 13 residues long. Germline CDR1 SEHNR, CDR2 FQNEAQ (reference sequence). The CDR3: CASTPSTFYEQYF. CDR3 nucleotide sequence: TGTGCCAGCACCCCTAGTACGTTCTACGAGCAGTACTTC.

CDR3 loop: CASSYFDRRNTEAFF. CDR3 coding DNA: TGTGCCAGCAGTTATTTTGACAGAAGGAACACTGAAGCTTTCTTT. The chain couples TRBV6-5 to TRBJ1-1; a weak D match, TRBD1 (5 bases). Germline CDR1 reads MNHEY; CDR2 reads SVGAGI. With 3 bases removed from V and 1 base from J, the gap between germline ends came to 12 bases. This CDR3 is 15 amino acids long.

With respect to this clone: An end of the junction does not agree with germline; a read error may underlie this. At the DNA level, this CDR3 is encoded by other sequences in the same sample as well. J is TRBJ2-2 and V is TRBV2, with D perhaps TRBD2 (6 bases). Germline loops: CDR1 SNHLY, CDR2 FYNNEI. The CDR3 has 16 residues. CDR3 loop: CASSVVLASEGGELFF. CDR3 coding DNA: TGTGCTAGCAGTGTTGTCTTGGCTAGCGAAGGCGGGGAGCTGTTTTTT. Supplemented by reference TRBV2 and TRBJ2-2, the full variable domain reads EPEVTQTPSHQVTQMGQEVILRCVPISNHLYFYWYRQILGQKVEFLVSFYNNEISEKSEIFDDQFSVERPDGSNFTLKIRSTKLEDSAMYFCASSVVLASEGGELFFGEGSRLTVL.

The chain links TRBV29-1 to TRBJ2-7, with 9 bases matching TRBD1. After removal of 7 bases from V and 2 bases from J, the junction contained 9 bases not matched to a gene. Germline V gives CDR1 SQVTM, CDR2 ANQGSEA. This CDR3 contains 14 residues. In DNA form, the CDR3 reads TGCAGCGGGGCGGGGGACAGGGCACCCTACGAGCAGTACTTC. Its translation: CSGAGDRAPYEQYF.

This clone was detected once. The J gene is TRBJ2-1, the V gene TRBV10-2; 15 positions agree with TRBD2. Trimming cost V 2 bases and J 9 bases; bases outside gene matches: 8. In germline, CDR1 is WSHSY, CDR2 SAAADI. This CDR3 has 17 residues. CDR3 sequence: CASSEDGLAGGLSEQFF. The CDR3 nucleotides read TGCGCCAGCAGTGAGGACGGACTAGCGGGAGGGCTTAGTGAGCAGTTCTTC.

The chain joins TRBV2 to TRBJ2-1, with D maybe TRBD2 (6 bases). The CDR3 is 15 residues long. Germline values: CDR1 SNHLY, CDR2 FYNNEI. The germline V and J ends were trimmed by 0 bases and 7 bases, with 13 bases remaining between them. Written as DNA, the CDR3 is TGTGCCAGCAGTGAAGCGCCCGGTGGGGGGAATGAGCAGTTCTTC. Protein sequence: CASSEAPGGGNEQFF.

The V gene is TRBV14, the J gene TRBJ2-3, with 7 nucleotides matching TRBD1. The CDR3 is 15 residues long. V gave up 5 bases and J gave up 0 bases; unmatched junction bases: 5. Germline V gives CDR1 SGHDN, CDR2 FVKESK. DNA for the CDR3: TGTGCCAGCAGCGGGGGACAGTTTAGCACAGATACGCAGTATTTT. As protein: CASSGGQFSTDTQYF.

The V call is TRBV4-2, the J call TRBJ1-2, with TRBD1 as a possible D gene (6 bases). CDR1 and CDR2 from the germline V gene are LGHNA and YNFKEQ. The CDR3 extends over 15 amino acids. V was cut by 3 bases and J by 5 bases, with 16 bases left in between. CDR3 DNA: TGTGCCAGCAGCCAGGACCGACAGGAATCGTATGGCTACACCTTC. This sequence encodes CASSQDRQESYGYTF.

The genes are TRBV6-5 and TRBJ1-4, with D maybe TRBD1 (5 bases). The CDR3 length is 15 residues. The germline gives CDR1 MNHEY, CDR2 SVGAGI. The germline V and J ends were trimmed by 1 base and 6 bases, with 12 bases remaining between them. CDR3: CASSYYQAGDEKLFF. CDR3 DNA: TGTGCCAGCAGTTACTACCAAGCGGGGGATGAAAAACTGTTTTTT.

This clone appeared a few times. The chain recombines TRBV6-4 with TRBJ1-5; D unresolved. This CDR3 has 15 amino acids. From germline, CDR1 is MRHNA and CDR2 SNTAGT. V lost 6 bases and J lost 6, with 18 bases in between. CDR3 residues: CASSAQSGGGQPQHF. DNA for the CDR3: TGTGCCAGCAGCGCCCAGTCGGGTGGCGGTCAGCCCCAGCATTTT.